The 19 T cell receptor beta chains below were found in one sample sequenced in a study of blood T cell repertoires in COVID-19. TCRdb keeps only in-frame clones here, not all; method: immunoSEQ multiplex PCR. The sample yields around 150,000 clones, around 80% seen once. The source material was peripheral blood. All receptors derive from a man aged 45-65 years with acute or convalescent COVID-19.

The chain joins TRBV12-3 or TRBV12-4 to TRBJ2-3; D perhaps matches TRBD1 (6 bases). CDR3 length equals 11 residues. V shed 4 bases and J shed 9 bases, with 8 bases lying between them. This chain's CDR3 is CASSYRVTQYF. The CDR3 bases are TGTGCCAGCAGTTACAGGGTAACGCAGTATTTT.

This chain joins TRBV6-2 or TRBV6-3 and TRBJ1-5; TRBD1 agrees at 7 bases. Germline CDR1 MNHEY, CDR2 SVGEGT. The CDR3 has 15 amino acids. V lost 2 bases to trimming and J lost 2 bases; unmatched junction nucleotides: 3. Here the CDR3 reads CASSYPGTGNQPQHF. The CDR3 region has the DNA TGTGCCAGCAGTTACCCAGGGACAGGCAATCAGCCCCAGCATTTT.

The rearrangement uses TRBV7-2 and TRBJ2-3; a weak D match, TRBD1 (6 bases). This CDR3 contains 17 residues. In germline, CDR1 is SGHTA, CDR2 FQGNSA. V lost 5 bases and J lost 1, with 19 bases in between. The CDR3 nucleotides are TGTGCCAGCAGCACTTACCAGGGGCAAAGAGGCACAGATACGCAGTATTTT. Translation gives CASSTYQGQRGTDTQYF.

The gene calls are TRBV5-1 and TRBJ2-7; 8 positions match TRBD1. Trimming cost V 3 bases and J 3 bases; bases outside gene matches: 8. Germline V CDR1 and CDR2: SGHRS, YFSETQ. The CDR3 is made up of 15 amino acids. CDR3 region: CASSSGQDLRYEQYF. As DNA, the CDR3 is TGCGCCAGCAGCTCGGGACAGGACTTGCGCTACGAGCAGTACTTC.

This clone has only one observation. The CDR3 region has the DNA TGTGCCAGCAGTTACTCCCCTATTTCTACCGGGGAGCTGTTTTTT. Amino acids: CASSYSPISTGELFF. This chain joins TRBV6-6 and TRBJ2-2, with unresolved D. Germline lookup yields CDR1 MNHNY and CDR2 SVGAGI (reference sequence). CDR3 size: 15 residues. Trimming took 0 bases from V and 5 from J, leaving 10 bases between them.

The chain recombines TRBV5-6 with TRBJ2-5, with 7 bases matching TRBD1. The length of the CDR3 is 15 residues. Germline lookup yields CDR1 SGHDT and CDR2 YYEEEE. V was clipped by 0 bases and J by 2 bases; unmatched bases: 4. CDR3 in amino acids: CASSLDWGQQETQYF. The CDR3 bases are TGTGCCAGCAGCTTGGATTGGGGACAGCAAGAGACCCAGTACTTC.

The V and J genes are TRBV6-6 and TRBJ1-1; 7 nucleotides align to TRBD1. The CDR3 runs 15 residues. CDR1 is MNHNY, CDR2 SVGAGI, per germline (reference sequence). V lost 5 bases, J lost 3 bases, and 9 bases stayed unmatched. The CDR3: CASSRSGQTYTEAFF. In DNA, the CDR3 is TGTGCCAGCAGTCGATCGGGACAGACTTACACTGAAGCTTTCTTT.

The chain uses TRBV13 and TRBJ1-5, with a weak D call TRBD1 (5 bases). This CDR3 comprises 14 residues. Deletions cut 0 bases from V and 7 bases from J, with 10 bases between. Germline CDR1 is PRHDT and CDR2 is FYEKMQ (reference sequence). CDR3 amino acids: CASSLGGGRQPQHF. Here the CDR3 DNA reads TGTGCCAGCAGCTTAGGCGGGGGACGGCAGCCCCAGCATTTT.

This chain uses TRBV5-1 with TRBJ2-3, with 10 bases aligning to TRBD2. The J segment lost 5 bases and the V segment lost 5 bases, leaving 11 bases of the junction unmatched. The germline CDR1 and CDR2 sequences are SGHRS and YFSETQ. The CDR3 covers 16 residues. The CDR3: CASSYLASGGLDTQYF. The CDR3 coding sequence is TGCGCCAGCAGTTACTTGGCTAGCGGGGGTTTAGATACGCAGTATTTT.

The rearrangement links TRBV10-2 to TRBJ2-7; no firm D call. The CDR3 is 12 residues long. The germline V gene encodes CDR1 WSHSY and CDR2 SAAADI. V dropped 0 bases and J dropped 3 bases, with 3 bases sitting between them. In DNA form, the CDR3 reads TGCGCCAGCAGTGAGTCCGGCTACGAGCAGTACTTC. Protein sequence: CASSESGYEQYF.

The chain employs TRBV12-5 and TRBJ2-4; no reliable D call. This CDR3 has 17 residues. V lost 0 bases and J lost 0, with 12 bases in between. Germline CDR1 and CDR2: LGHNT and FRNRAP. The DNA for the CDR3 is TGTGCTAGTGGTTTGGTAATGGAGAAACTAGCCAAAAACATTCAGTACTTC. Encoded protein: CASGLVMEKLAKNIQYF.

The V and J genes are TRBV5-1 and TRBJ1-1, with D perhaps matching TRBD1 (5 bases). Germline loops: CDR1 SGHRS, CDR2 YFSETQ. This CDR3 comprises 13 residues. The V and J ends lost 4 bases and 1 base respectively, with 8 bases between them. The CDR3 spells CASSGAENTEAFF. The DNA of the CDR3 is TGCGCCAGCAGCGGGGCGGAGAACACTGAAGCTTTCTTT.

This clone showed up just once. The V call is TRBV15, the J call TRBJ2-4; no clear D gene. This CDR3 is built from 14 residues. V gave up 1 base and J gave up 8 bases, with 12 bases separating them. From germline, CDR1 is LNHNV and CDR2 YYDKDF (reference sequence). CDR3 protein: CATSRVSDADIQYF. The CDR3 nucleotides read TGTGCCACCAGCAGAGTTTCGGATGCGGACATTCAGTACTTC.

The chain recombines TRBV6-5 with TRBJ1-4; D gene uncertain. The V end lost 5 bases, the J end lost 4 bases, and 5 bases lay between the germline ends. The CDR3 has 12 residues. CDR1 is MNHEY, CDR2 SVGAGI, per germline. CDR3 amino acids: CASSLDNEKLFF. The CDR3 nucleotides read TGTGCCAGCAGTCTAGATAATGAAAAACTGTTTTTT.

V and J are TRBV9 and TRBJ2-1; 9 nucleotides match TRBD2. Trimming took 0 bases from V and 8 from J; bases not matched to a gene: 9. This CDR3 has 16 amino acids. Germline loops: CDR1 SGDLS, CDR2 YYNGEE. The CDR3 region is CASSVAPSGAKDEQFF. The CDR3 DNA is TGTGCCAGCAGCGTAGCTCCTAGCGGGGCTAAAGATGAGCAGTTCTTC. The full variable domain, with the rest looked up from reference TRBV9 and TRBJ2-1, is DSGVTQTPKHLITATGQRVTLRCSPRSGDLSVYWYQQSLDQGLQFLIQYYNGEERAKGNILERFSAQQFPDLHSELNLSSLELGDSALYFCASSVAPSGAKDEQFFGPGTRLTVL.

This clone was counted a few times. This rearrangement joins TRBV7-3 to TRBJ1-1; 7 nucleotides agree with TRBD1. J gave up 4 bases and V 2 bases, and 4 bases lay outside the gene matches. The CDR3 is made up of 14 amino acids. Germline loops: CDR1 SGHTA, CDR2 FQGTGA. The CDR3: CASSLQGVGTEAFF. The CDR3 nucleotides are TGTGCCAGCAGCTTACAGGGGGTAGGCACTGAAGCTTTCTTT.

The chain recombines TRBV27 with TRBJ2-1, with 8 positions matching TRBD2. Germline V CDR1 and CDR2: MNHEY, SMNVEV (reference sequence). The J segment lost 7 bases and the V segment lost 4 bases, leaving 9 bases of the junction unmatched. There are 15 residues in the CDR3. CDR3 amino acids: CASSSAGGYTNEQFF. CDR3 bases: TGTGCCAGCAGTTCGGCGGGGGGATATACAAATGAGCAGTTCTTC.

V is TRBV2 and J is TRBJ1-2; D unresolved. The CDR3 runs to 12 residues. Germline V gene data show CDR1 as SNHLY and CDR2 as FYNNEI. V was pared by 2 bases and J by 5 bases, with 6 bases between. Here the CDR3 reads CASSEQLYGYTF. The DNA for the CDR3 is TGTGCCAGCAGTGAACAACTTTATGGCTACACCTTC.

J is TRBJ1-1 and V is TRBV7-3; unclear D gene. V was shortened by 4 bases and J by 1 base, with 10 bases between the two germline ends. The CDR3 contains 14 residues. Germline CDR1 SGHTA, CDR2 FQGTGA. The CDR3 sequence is CASSSPSGNTEAFF. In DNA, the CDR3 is TGTGCCAGCAGCTCCCCCAGCGGGAACACTGAAGCTTTCTTT.